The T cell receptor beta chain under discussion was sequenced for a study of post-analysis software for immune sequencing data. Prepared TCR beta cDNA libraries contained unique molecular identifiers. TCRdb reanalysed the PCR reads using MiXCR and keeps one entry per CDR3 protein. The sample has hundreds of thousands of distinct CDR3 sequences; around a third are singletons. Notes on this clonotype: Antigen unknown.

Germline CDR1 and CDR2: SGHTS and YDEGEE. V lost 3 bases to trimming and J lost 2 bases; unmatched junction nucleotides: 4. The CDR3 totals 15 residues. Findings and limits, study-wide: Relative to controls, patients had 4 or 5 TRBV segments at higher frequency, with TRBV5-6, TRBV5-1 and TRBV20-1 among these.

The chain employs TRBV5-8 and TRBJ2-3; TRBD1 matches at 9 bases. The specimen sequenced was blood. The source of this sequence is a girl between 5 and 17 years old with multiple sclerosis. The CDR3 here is CASSSRDRVTDTQYF. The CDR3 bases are TGTGCCAGCAGCTCCCGGGACAGGGTCACAGATACGCAGTATTTT.